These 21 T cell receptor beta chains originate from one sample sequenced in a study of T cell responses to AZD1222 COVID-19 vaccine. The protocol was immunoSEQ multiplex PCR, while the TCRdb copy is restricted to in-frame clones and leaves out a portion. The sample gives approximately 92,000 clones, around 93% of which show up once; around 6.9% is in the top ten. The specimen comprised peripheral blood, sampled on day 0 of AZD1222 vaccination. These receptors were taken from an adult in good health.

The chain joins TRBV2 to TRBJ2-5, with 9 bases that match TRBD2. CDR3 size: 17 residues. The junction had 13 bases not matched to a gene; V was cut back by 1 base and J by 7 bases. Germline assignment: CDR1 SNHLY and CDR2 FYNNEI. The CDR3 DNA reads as TGTGCCAGCAGTGAAGTGGGTCTAGCGGGGACATACGGGACCCAGTACTTC. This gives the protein CASSEVGLAGTYGTQYF.

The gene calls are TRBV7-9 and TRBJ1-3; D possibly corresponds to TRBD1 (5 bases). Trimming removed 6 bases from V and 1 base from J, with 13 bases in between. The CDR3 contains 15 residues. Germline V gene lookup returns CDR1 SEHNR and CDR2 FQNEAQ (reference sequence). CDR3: CASSSPGGSGNTIYF. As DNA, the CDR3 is TGTGCCAGCAGTTCTCCTGGGGGTTCTGGAAACACCATATATTTT.

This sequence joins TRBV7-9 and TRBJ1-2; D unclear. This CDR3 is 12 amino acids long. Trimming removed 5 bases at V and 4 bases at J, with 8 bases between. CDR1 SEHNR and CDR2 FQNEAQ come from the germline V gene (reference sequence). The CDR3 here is CASSLLSYGYTF. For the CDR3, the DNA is TGTGCCAGCAGCCTCCTCAGCTATGGCTACACCTTC.

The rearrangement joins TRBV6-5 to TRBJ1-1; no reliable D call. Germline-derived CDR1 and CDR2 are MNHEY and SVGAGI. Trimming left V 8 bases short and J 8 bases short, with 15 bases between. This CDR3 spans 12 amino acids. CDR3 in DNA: TGTGCCAGCTTCAGCTCGGGCAAAGAAGCTTTCTTT. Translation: CASFSSGKEAFF.

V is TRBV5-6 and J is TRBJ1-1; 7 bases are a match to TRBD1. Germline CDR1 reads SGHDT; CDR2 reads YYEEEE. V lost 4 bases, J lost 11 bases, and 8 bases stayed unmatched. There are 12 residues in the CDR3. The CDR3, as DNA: TGTGCCAGCAGCGCCCCGGGACAGATGGCTTTCTTT. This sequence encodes CASSAPGQMAFF.

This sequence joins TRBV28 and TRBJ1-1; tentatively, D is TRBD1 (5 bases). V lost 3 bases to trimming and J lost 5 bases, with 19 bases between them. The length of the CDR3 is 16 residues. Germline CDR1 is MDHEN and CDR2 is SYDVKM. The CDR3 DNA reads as TGTGCCAGCAGTTTGGGGCCTGGGCCCGTCGGGACTGAAGCTTTCTTT. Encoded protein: CASSLGPGPVGTEAFF. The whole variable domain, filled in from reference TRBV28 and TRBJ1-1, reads DVKVTQSSRYLVKRTGEKVFLECVQDMDHENMFWYRQDPGLGLRLIYFSYDVKMKEKGDIPEGYSVSREKKERFSLILESASTNQTSMYLCASSLGPGPVGTEAFFGQGTRLTVV.

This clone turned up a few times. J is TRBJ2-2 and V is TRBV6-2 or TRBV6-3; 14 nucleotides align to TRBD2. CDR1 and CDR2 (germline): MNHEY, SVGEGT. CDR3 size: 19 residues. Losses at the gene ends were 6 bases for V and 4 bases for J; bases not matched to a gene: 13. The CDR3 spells CASSRTGTSGGQPTGELFF. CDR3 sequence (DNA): TGTGCCAGCAGCCGTACCGGGACTAGCGGGGGACAGCCCACCGGGGAGCTGTTTTTT.

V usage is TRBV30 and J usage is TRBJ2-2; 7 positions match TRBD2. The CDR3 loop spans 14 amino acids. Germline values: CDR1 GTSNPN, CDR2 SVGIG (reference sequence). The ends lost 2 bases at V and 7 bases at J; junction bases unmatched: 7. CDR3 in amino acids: CAWSLGLAVGELFF. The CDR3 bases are TGTGCCTGGAGTTTGGGCCTAGCGGTCGGGGAGCTGTTTTTT.

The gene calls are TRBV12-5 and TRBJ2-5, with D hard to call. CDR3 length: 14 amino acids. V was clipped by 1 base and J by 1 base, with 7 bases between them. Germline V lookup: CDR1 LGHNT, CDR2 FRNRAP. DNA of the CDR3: TGTGCTAGTGGTTTGGGGCAGCTCCAAGAGACCCAGTACTTC. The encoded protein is CASGLGQLQETQYF. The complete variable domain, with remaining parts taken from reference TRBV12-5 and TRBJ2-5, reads DARVTQTPRHKVTEMGQEVTMRCQPILGHNTVFWYRQTMMQGLELLAYFRNRAPLDDSGMPKDRFSAEMPDATLATLKIQPSEPRDSAVYFCASGLGQLQETQYFGPGTRLLVL.

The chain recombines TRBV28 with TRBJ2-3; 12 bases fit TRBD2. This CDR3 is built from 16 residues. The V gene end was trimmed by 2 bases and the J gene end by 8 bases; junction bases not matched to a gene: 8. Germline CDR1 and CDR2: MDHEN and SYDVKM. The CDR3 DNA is TGTGCCAGCAGTTTAGGGCTAGCGGGGGGGCCAGGTACGCAGTATTTT. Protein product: CASSLGLAGGPGTQYF.

CDR3: CASRNSADSPLHF. In DNA form, the CDR3 reads TGTGCCAGCAGGAACTCCGCCGATTCACCCCTCCACTTT. The gene calls are TRBV2 and TRBJ1-6; the D is unclear. The CDR3 runs 13 residues. V was trimmed by 6 bases and J by 8 bases, leaving 11 bases between them. Per the germline V gene, CDR1 is SNHLY and CDR2 is FYNNEI.

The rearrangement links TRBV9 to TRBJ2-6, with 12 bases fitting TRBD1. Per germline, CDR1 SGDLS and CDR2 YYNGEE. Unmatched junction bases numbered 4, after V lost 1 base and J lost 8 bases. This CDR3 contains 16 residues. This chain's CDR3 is CASSVPGTGGSNVLTF. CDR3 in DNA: TGTGCCAGCAGCGTACCCGGGACAGGGGGCTCCAACGTCCTGACTTTC. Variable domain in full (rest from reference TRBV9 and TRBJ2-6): DSGVTQTPKHLITATGQRVTLRCSPRSGDLSVYWYQQSLDQGLQFLIQYYNGEERAKGNILERFSAQQFPDLHSELNLSSLELGDSALYFCASSVPGTGGSNVLTFGAGSRLTVL.

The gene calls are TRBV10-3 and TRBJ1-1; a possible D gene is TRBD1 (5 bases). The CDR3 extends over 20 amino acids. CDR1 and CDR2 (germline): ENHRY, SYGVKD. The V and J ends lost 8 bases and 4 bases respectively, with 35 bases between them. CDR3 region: CAIGSGGSYPTGTPSTEAFF. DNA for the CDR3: TGTGCCATCGGGTCGGGGGGGTCCTATCCTACCGGAACGCCGAGCACTGAAGCTTTCTTT.

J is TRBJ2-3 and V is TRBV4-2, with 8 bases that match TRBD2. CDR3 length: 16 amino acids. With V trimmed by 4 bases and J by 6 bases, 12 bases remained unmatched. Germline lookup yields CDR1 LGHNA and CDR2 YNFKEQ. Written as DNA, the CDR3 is TGTGCCAGCAGCCCGCGGGGGGCGGGGGTGGCGGATACGCAGTATTTT. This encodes CASSPRGAGVADTQYF.

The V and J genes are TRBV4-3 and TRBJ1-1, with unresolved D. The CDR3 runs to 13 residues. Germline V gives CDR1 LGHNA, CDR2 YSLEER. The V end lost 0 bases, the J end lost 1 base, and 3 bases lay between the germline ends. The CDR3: CASSQDSNTEAFF. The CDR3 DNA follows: TGCGCCAGCAGCCAAGATTCGAACACTGAAGCTTTCTTT.

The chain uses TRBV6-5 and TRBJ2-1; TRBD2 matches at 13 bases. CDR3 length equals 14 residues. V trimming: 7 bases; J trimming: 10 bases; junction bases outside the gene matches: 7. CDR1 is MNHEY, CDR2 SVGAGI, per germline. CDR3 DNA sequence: TGTGCCAGCACTAAACTAGCGGGGGGGCGGGAGCAGTTCTTC. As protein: CASTKLAGGREQFF.

The CDR3 loop reads CASSRRWGQDFTGELFF. Here the CDR3 DNA reads TGTGCCAGCAGCCGACGTTGGGGACAGGACTTTACCGGGGAGCTGTTTTTT. The chain is built from TRBV3-1 (or the pseudogene TRBV3-2) and TRBJ2-2; 8 nucleotides align to TRBD1. Germline CDR1 reads LGHDT; CDR2 reads YNNKEL (reference sequence). CDR3 length equals 17 residues. With 4 bases clipped from V and 5 bases from J, the junction kept 12 bases outside the gene matches.

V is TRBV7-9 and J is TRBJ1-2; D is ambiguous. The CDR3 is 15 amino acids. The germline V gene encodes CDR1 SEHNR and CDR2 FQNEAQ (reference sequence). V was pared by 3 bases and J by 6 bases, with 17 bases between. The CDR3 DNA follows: TGTGCCAGCAGCTTTCCTAAGGGAGCCATGGATGGCTACACCTTC. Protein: CASSFPKGAMDGYTF.

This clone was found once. CDR3 nucleotide sequence: TGTGCCACCGCCGGGACAGGGGCCACCGGGGAGCTGTTTTTT. As protein: CATAGTGATGELFF. This chain uses TRBV24-1 with TRBJ2-2, with TRBD1 identical over 10 bases. The ends lost 9 bases at V and 4 bases at J; junction bases unmatched: 4. The CDR3 is 14 amino acids. Per germline, CDR1 KGHDR and CDR2 SFDVKD.

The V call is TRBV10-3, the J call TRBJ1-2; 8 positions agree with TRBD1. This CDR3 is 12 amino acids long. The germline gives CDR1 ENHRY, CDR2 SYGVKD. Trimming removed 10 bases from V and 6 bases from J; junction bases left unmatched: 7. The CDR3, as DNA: TGTGCCACCCAGACAGGGGAGGATGGCTACACCTTC. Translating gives CATQTGEDGYTF.

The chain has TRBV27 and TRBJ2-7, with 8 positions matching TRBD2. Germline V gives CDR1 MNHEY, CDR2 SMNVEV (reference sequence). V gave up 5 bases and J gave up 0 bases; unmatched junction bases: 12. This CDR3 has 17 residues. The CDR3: CASSPLRTSPDSYEQYF. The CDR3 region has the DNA TGTGCCAGCAGTCCTCTACGGACTAGCCCTGACTCCTACGAGCAGTACTTC.